This is a list of T cell receptor beta chains from one sample in a study of cytomegalovirus exposure and HLA in healthy donors. Here immunoSEQ multiplex PCR was the method, and the copy in TCRdb shows in-frame clones only, minus some. The table shows about 98,000 clones, with more than 60% occurring only once. The sample was PBMCs. The receptors shown here come from a man between 50 and 59 years old in good health and CMV-seronegative. The CDR3 runs from the conserved cysteine through the conserved F or W. D genes are given only for firm matches. Rows may omit the clone size; those that give it use once, few, many or a size class.

clone size,D gene,V gene,J gene,CDR3 protein,CDR3 DNA
-,-,TRBV2,TRBJ2-2,CASSQRWGTKNTGELFF,TGTGCCAGCAGCCAACGCTGGGGGACAAAGAACACCGGGGAGCTGTTTTTT
-,TRBD1,TRBV10-3,TRBJ2-3,CATERDRGLSDTQYF,TGTGCCACCGAACGGGACAGGGGGCTTTCAGATACGCAGTATTTT
-,TRBD2,TRBV15,TRBJ2-7,CATSRDHSAGGYEQYF,TGTGCCACCAGCAGAGATCATTCCGCGGGGGGCTACGAGCAGTACTTC
-,-,TRBV11-3,TRBJ1-1,CASSLNQVAEAFF,TGTGCCAGCAGCTTAAATCAGGTTGCTGAAGCTTTCTTT
once,-,TRBV19,TRBJ1-5,CASTRAFGNQPQHF,TGTGCCAGTACGCGGGCCTTTGGCAATCAGCCCCAGCATTTT
-,-,TRBV6-5,TRBJ2-1,CASSTTYNEQFF,TGTGCCAGCAGCACAACCTACAATGAGCAGTTCTTC
medium-sized,-,TRBV6-6,TRBJ1-1,CASSPNTEAFF,TGTGCCAGCAGCCCTAACACTGAAGCTTTCTTT
-,-,TRBV18,TRBJ2-7,CASSPMRVKLESYEQYF,TGTGCCAGCTCACCAATGAGGGTAAAACTAGAATCCTACGAGCAGTACTTC
-,TRBD1,TRBV4-3,TRBJ2-1,CASSQDDRGNEQFF,TGCGCCAGCAGCCAAGACGACAGGGGTAATGAGCAGTTCTTC
-,TRBD1,TRBV7-9,TRBJ1-6,CASSFRQGPPLHF,TGTGCCAGCAGCTTCCGACAGGGCCCACCCCTCCACTTT
-,-,TRBV6-5,TRBJ2-1,CASSSQLDFFNEQFF,TGTGCCAGCAGTTCCCAACTGGACTTCTTCAATGAGCAGTTCTTC
few,TRBD2,TRBV5-1,TRBJ2-1,CASRTGTSGSSYNEQFF,TGCGCCAGCAGAACCGGGACTAGCGGGAGCTCCTACAATGAGCAGTTCTTC
-,-,TRBV5-6,TRBJ1-2,CASSPGRGGFLANYGYTF,TGTGCCAGCAGCCCCGGGCGGGGAGGATTTCTAGCTAACTATGGCTACACCTTC
-,-,TRBV9,TRBJ1-2,CASSLQVEGSHYGYTF,TGTGCCAGCAGCCTCCAGGTTGAAGGATCCCACTATGGCTACACCTTC
few,-,TRBV5-8,TRBJ2-3,CASSFSLGSGTDTQYF,TGTGCCAGCAGCTTTAGCCTAGGATCGGGCACAGATACGCAGTATTTT
-,TRBD2,TRBV6-6,TRBJ2-1,CASSYGSGGSYNEQFF,TGTGCCAGCAGTTACGGCAGCGGGGGAAGCTACAATGAGCAGTTCTTC
-,-,TRBV7-2,TRBJ1-2,CASSLRGGRGSSDYGYTF,TGTGCCAGCAGCCTTAGGGGGGGCAGGGGTAGTTCAGACTATGGCTACACCTTC
-,-,TRBV7-2,TRBJ2-1,CASSLGPLGSFF,TGTGCCAGCAGCTTAGGTCCGCTGGGCTCGTTCTTC
once,TRBD2,TRBV5-6,TRBJ2-5,CASSLGFGLAAEETQYF,TGTGCCAGCAGCTTGGGTTTTGGACTAGCGGCCGAAGAGACCCAGTACTTC
-,TRBD1,TRBV29-1,TRBJ1-2,CSARQGVSYGYTF,TGCAGCGCCCGACAGGGGGTTTCCTATGGCTACACCTTC
-,-,TRBV7-9,TRBJ1-1,CASSLFPWTDIHTEAFF,TGTGCCAGCAGCTTATTTCCGTGGACAGACATACACACTGAAGCTTTCTTT
once,TRBD1,TRBV7-9,TRBJ2-7,CASSLDRDRAYEQYF,TGTGCCAGCAGCTTAGATAGAGACAGGGCCTACGAGCAGTACTTC
-,-,TRBV6-1,TRBJ1-1,CASSEQGLSKYPRPEAFF,TGTGCCAGCAGTGAACAGGGTCTAAGCAAGTATCCCAGACCTGAAGCTTTCTTT
-,-,TRBV19,TRBJ2-2,CASSIEPGIGELFF,TGTGCCAGTAGTATAGAGCCCGGTATCGGGGAGCTGTTTTTT
-,-,TRBV9,TRBJ1-1,CASSLRGGINTEAFF,TGTGCCAGCAGCCTCCGCGGGGGAATTAACACTGAAGCTTTCTTT
few,-,TRBV29-1,TRBJ1-2,CSVEAMSVYTF,TGCAGCGTTGAAGCGATGAGCGTCTACACCTTC
medium-sized,TRBD1,TRBV6-1,TRBJ1-1,CASSGVTGGYTEAFF,TGTGCCAGCAGTGGGGTAACAGGGGGGTACACTGAAGCTTTCTTT
-,-,TRBV14,TRBJ2-5,CASSQRDTETQYF,TGTGCCAGCAGCCAACGGGACACGGAGACCCAGTACTTC
-,-,TRBV27,TRBJ2-7,CASRTGVGGYEQYF,TGTGCCAGCAGGACCGGGGTGGGGGGATACGAGCAGTACTTC
-,TRBD1,TRBV5-1,TRBJ2-3,CASSTEQGSTDTQYF,TGCGCCAGCAGCACAGAACAGGGGAGCACAGATACGCAGTATTTT
-,-,TRBV7-2,TRBJ1-2,CARWALKAGGYTF,TGTGCCAGATGGGCGCTGAAGGCAGGTGGCTACACCTTC
-,TRBD2,TRBV7-9,TRBJ2-1,CASSISGGQNNEQFF,TGTGCCAGCAGCATCAGCGGGGGGCAAAACAATGAGCAGTTCTTC
-,-,TRBV27,TRBJ1-1,CASSLLDTNTEAFF,TGTGCCAGCAGTTTGCTCGACACGAACACTGAAGCTTTCTTT
-,-,TRBV6-1,TRBJ1-1,CASNIRTERNTEAFF,TGTGCCAGCAACATACGGACAGAGAGGAACACTGAAGCTTTCTTT
-,TRBD1,TRBV7-9,TRBJ2-1,CASSPGTGREQFF,TGTGCCAGCAGCCCTGGGACAGGGCGGGAGCAGTTCTTC
-,-,TRBV27,TRBJ1-2,CASSLGGAGYGYTF,TGTGCCAGCAGTTTAGGGGGGGCTGGCTATGGCTACACCTTC
few,-,TRBV4-1,TRBJ1-1,CASSQGRTDQAAFF,TGCGCCAGCAGCCAAGGTCGGACAGACCAGGCAGCTTTCTTT
-,TRBD1,TRBV5-6,TRBJ2-7,CASSLGTGPQYF,TGTGCCAGCAGCTTAGGGACAGGGCCTCAGTACTTC
-,-,TRBV2,TRBJ1-6,CASSLDYLNSPLHF,TGTGCCAGCAGTTTGGACTATTTAAATTCACCCCTCCACTTT
-,TRBD2,TRBV5-1,TRBJ2-1,CASSLNGGGTYNEQFF,TGCGCCAGCAGCTTGAATGGCGGGGGTACCTACAATGAGCAGTTCTTC
-,-,TRBV7-2,TRBJ2-1,CASSFTGGYNEQFF,TGTGCCAGCAGCTTTACCGGGGGATACAATGAGCAGTTCTTC